This T cell receptor beta chain was retrieved from a study of blood T cell repertoires in COVID-19. Across the whole study: Sample material is recorded as cDNA or gDNA derived from T cells, B-cell-depleted T cells, or PBMCs.

In the original workflow: Researchers report that nucleated cell counts were estimated from reference gene primer amplification. Measured with immunoSEQ multiplex PCR; TCRdb has only the in-frame clones, and not every one. V and J calls and clone size are copied from that table; D and trimming were computed from the DNA. This table holds under 250,000 clones, 85% found once. Those who participated ranged in age from 18 to 89 years and resided in 20 to 30 US areas. The sample was PBMCs or T cells enriched from blood (not recorded which). The receptor's source is a woman between 45 and 60 years old with acute COVID-19.

CDR3 DNA sequence: TGCGCCAGCAGCTTGGAGGGGGGGCGGTTTTCACCCCTCCACTTT. Protein product: CASSLEGGRFSPLHF. The chain links TRBV5-1 to TRBJ1-6; a weak D match, TRBD1 (6 bases). Looked up from germline, CDR1 is SGHRS and CDR2 is YFSETQ. CDR3 length equals 15 residues. V was clipped by 0 bases and J by 9 bases, with 13 bases between them.